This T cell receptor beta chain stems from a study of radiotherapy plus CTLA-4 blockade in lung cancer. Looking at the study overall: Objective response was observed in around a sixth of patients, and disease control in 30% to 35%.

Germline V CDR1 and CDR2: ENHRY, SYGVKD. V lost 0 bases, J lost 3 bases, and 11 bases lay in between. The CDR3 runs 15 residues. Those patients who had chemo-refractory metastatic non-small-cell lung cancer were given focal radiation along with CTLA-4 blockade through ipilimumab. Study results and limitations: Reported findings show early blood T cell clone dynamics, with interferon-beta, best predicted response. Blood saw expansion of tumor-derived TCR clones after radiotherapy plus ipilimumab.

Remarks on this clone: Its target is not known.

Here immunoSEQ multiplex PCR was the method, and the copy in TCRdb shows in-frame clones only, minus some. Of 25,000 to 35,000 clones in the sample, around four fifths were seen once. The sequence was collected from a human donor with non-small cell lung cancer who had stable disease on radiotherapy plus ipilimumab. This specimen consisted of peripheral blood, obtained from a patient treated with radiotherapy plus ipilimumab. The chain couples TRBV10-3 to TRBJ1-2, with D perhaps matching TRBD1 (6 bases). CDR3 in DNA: TGTGCCATCAGTGAGTCGGGCACAGGGCACTATGGCTACACCTTC. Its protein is CAISESGTGHYGYTF.